The sequence of this TCR beta chain was determined in a study of cytotoxic CD8 clonotypes in ibrutinib-treated CLL. Study in general: Partial responses totalled approximately 25 and complete responses 2; after median around six years, roughly 14 remained remitted and roughly twelve progressed. Productive templates averaged approximately 260,000 per sample, and productive rearrangements 90,000 to 95,000. Study outcomes and limitations: Samples were collected at differing times from sustained-remission and progressing patients.

With sequencing, the targeted depth ranged from 1 in 200,000 to 1 in 1 million T cells. This table comes from immunoSEQ multiplex PCR, and its TCRdb copy is limited to in-frame clones, with some not included. Among approximately 130,000 clones listed, 84% were seen once. The CDR3 contains 18 residues. The V segment lost 5 bases and the J segment 0 bases; nucleotides outside the gene matches: 11. Germline V gene sequence: CDR1 SEHNR, CDR2 FQNEAQ (reference sequence). Worth noting for this clone: Its antigen is still unknown.

V usage is TRBV7-9 and J usage is TRBJ2-3; 10 bases agree with TRBD2. The clonotype originates from a human donor with chronic lymphocytic leukemia. The source material was PBMCs, sampled after 24 months of ibrutinib treatment. CDR3 protein: CASSNLAGASYSTDTQYF. The CDR3 DNA follows: TGTGCCAGCAGCAACCTAGCGGGGGCGTCGTATAGCACAGATACGCAGTATTTT. Filled out from reference TRBV7-9 and TRBJ2-3, the complete variable domain reads DTGVSQNPRHKITKRGQNVTFRCDPISEHNRLYWYRQTLGQGPEFLTYFQNEAQLEKSRLLSDRFSAERPKGSFSTLEIQRTEQGDSAMYLCASSNLAGASYSTDTQYFGPGTRLTVL.